The entry that follows covers one TCR beta chain sequence. This clonotype came up a few times. This receptor's antigen is unknown. Per-base qualities were not stored, and no clone one base away is much larger. This record belongs to a study of response to subunit inactivated influenza vaccine (dated by TCRdb to 2016 to 2018). Notes on the research overall: Deep quantitative profiling of the T cell receptor repertoire was used in the study to follow responses to a trivalent subunit inactivated influenza vaccine.

What the study reported, not specific to this receptor: According to the authors, only a limited number of new T cells may be recruited by each seasonal influenza vaccination.

After removal of 3 bases from V and 0 bases from J, the junction retains 3 bases not matched to a gene. The cysteine opens and the phenylalanine closes a CDR3 of 15 amino acids. This entry keeps only the CDR3 DNA: 45 bases, framed from base 1. CDR1 and CDR2 were assigned from the germline V gene as MDHEN and SYDVKM. Libraries came from RT-PCR. Sequencing was performed on an Illumina HiSeq 2500. TCRdb's own reprocessing of the public reads used fastp at Q25 and MiXCR and kept productive beta chains. CDR3 protein duplicates are merged, each entry listing the most common genes and DNA. The sample has approximately 170,000 distinct CDR3 sequences on record, 10% to 15% of them singletons. The top ten hold approximately 32% of the sample. The same data also went into a second study, on T cells expressing NK-cell markers. The second source states: 5'RACE template switching, by which a universal primer site and unique molecular identifiers were added, was used to make TCR beta cDNA libraries. TCR beta-chain repertoires were profiled in sorted CD3+CD56+NKG2C+, CD3+CD56+NKG2C- and CD3+CD56-NKG2C+ T-cell subsets from several donors. Among the eight sequenced donors, seven were HCMV-seropositive and one was HCMV-seronegative. In several experiments an anti-gammadeltaTCR antibody was added to restrict sorting to alphabetaTCR-expressing T cells. In roughly 6 donors, the dominant CD3+CD56+NKG2C+ clonotypes ranked among the top 10 CD8+ clonotypes, making up 1.0-7.0% of CD8+ T cells. Those dominant clonotypes were again the most abundant among CD3+CD56-NKG2C+ cells in a handful of donors, at about 28.3-65%. Whether the expanded NKG2C-expressing T cell clones were specific for HCMV antigens remained unclear. The study sequenced eight donors, all healthy volunteers chosen at random: three men and five women. HCMV-specific IgG was detected in serum with a commercial ELISA kit to determine HCMV serostatus. Peripheral blood mononuclear cells were isolated from blood by Ficoll density gradient centrifugation. Magnetic immunoseparation with Miltenyi isolation kits was used to isolate CD4+ and CD8+ T cells from PBMC. cDNA synthesis was primed from the TCR beta constant segment, followed by two successive PCR amplification steps. Sequencing of the libraries produced 2 x 150 bp reads on Illumina HiSeq 2000/2500, MiSeq or NextSeq. Reads were demultiplexed and grouped by UMI with MIGEC, and clonotypes were assembled and quantified with MiTCR. To exclude erroneous sequences, only TCR cDNA sequences supported by at least two reads were retained. The tcR package was used for downstream repertoire analysis, with clonotypes matched between fractions based on CDR3 nucleotide sequence plus V segment. VDJmatch was used to annotate antigen specificity against VDJdb, with one amino acid substitution allowed in CDR3.

The TCR comes from a man aged 50-59 years who received an inactivated influenza vaccine. Donor details come from another sample of the same person, matched by shared clones. The rearranged segments are TRBV28 and TRBJ2-3; 7 bases in the middle match TRBD2. Specimen: CD8+ T cells sorted from PBMCs, collected 11 to 12 days after vaccination. The CDR3 protein is CASSLGRGSTDTQYF. In nucleotides, the sequence is TGTGCCAGCAGTTTGGGGCGGGGGAGCACAGATACGCAGTATTTT.